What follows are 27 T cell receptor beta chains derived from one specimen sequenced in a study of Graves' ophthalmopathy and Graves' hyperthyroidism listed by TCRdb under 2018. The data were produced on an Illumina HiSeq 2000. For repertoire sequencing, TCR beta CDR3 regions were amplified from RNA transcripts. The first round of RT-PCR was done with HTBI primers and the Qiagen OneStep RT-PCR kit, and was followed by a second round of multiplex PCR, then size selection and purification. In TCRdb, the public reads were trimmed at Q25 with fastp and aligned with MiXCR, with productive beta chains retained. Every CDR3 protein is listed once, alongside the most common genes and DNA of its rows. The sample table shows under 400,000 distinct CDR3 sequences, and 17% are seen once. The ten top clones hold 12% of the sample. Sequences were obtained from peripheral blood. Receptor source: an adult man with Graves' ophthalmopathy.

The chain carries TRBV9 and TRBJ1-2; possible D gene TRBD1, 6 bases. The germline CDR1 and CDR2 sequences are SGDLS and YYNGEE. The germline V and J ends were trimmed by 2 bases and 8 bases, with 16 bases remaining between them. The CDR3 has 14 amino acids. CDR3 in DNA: TGTGCCAGCAGCGTGTCGGACAGCCTTAGGGGCTACACCTTC. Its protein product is CASSVSDSLRGYTF.

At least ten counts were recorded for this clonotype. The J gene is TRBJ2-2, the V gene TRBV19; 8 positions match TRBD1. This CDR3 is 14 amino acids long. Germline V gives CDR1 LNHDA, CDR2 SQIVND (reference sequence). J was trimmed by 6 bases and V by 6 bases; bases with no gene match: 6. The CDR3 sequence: CASRTDRDAGELFF. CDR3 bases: TGTGCCAGTAGAACGGACAGGGACGCCGGGGAGCTGTTTTTT.

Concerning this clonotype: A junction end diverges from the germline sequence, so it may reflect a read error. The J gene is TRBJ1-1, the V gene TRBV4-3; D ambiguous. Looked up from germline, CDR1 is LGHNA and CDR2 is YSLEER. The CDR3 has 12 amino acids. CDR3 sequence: CASTQDRGEAYF. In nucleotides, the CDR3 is TGCGCCAGCACCCAAGATCGCGGGGAAGCTTACTTT.

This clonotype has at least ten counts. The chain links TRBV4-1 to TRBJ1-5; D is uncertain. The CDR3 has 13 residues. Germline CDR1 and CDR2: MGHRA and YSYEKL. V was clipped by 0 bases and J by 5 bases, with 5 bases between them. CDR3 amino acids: CASSQEVDQPQHF. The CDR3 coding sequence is TGCGCCAGCAGCCAAGAGGTGGATCAGCCCCAGCATTTT.

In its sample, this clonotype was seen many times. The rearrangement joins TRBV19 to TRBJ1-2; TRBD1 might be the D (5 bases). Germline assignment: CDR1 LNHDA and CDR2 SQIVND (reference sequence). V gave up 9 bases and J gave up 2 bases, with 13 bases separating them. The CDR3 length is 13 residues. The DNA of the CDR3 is TGTGCCAGCGACCCGGCAGGGAACTATGGCTACACCTTC. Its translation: CASDPAGNYGYTF.

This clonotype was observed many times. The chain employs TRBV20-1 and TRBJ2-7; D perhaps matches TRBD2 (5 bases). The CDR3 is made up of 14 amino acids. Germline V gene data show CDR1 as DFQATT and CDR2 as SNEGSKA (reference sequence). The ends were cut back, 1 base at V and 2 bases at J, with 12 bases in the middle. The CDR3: CSARVVAPAYEQYF. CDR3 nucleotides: TGCAGTGCTAGAGTGGTAGCGCCAGCCTACGAGCAGTACTTC.

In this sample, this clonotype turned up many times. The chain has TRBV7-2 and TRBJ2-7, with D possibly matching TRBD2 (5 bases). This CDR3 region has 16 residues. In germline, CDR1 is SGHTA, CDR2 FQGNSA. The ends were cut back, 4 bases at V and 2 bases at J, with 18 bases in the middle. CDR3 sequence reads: CASSSTASSGTYEQYF. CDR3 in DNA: TGTGCCAGCAGCTCTACGGCTAGCTCTGGAACCTACGAGCAGTACTTC. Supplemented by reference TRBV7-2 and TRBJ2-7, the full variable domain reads GAGVSQSPSNKVTEKGKDVELRCDPISGHTALYWYRQSLGQGLEFLIYFQGNSAPDKSGLPSDRFSAERTGGSVSTLTIQRTQQEDSAVYLCASSSTASSGTYEQYFGPGTRLTVT.

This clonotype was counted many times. The CDR3 loop is CASSLRAGASYEQYF. The CDR3 DNA reads TGTGCCAGCAGCTTAAGAGCGGGAGCGTCCTACGAGCAGTACTTC. The chain uses TRBV11-2 and TRBJ2-7, with TRBD2 matching 8 bases. Germline CDR1 SGHAT, CDR2 FQNNGV. V dropped 2 bases and J dropped 1; count of bases not matched to a gene: 4. This CDR3 is 15 amino acids long.

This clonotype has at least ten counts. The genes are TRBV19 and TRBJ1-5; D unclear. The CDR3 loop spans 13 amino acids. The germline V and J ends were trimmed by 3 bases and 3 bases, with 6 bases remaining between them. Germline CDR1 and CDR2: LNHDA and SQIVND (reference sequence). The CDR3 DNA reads TGTGCCAGTAGTATTACGGTCAATCAGCCCCAGCATTTT. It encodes CASSITVNQPQHF.

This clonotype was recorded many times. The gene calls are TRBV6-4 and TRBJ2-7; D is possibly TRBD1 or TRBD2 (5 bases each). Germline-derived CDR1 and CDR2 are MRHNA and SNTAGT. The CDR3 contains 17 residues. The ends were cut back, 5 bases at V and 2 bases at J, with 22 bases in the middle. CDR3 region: CASSHLPGPLRAYEQYF. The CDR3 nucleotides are TGTGCCAGCAGTCATCTTCCGGGGCCTCTCAGAGCCTACGAGCAGTACTTC.

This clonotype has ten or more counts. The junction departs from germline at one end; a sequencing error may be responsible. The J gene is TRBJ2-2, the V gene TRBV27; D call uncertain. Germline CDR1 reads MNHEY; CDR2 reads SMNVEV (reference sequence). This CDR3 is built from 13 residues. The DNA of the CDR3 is TGTGCCAGCCGTTTTGTGGTTTCCGGGGAGCTGTTTTTT. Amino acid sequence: CASRFVVSGELFF.

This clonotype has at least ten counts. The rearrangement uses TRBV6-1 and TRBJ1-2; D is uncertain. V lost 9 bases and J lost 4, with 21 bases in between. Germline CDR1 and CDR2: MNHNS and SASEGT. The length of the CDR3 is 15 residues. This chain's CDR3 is CARNRSVGVIYGYTF. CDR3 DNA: TGTGCCAGGAACCGGTCGGTTGGTGTGATCTATGGCTACACCTTC.

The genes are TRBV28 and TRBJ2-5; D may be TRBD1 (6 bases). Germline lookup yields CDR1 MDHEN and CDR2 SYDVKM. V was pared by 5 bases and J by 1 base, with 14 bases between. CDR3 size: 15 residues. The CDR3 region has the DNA TGTGCCAGCAGTCATACAGGGAGCGGCCAAGAGACCCAGTACTTC. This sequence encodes CASSHTGSGQETQYF.

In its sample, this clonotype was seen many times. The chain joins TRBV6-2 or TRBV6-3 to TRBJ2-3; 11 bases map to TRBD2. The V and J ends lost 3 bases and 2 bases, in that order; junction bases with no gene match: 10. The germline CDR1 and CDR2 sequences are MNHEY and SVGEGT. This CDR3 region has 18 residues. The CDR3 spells CASSYSTGTSGFTDTQYF. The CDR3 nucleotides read TGTGCCAGCAGTTATTCCACCGGGACTAGCGGTTTCACAGATACGCAGTATTTT.

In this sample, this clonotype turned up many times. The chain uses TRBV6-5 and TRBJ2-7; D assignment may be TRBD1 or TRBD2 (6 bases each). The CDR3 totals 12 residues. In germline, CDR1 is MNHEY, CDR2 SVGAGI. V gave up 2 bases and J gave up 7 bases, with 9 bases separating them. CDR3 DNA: TGTGCCAGCAGTTACGTAGGGGGGGAGCAGTACTTC. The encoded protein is CASSYVGGEQYF.

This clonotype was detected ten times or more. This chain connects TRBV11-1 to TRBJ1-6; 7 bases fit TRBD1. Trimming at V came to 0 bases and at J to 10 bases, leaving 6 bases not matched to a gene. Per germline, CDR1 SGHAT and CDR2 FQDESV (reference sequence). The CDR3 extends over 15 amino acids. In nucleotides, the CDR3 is TGTGCCAGCAGCTTAGCCGGGACAGTAAGGTCACCCCTCCACTTT. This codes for CASSLAGTVRSPLHF.

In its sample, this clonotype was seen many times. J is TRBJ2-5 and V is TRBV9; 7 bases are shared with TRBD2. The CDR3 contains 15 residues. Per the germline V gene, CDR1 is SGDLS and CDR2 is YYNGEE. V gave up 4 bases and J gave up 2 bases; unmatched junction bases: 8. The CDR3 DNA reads TGTGCCAGCAGCCCCCAGCGGGAACCTCAAGAGACCCAGTACTTC. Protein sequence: CASSPQREPQETQYF.

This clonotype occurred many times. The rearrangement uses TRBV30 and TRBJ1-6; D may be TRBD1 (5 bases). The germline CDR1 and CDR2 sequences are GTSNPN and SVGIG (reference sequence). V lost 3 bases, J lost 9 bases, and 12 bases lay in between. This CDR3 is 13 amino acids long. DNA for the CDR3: TGTGCCTGGAGCGAAGGGGTTGGTTCACCCCTCCACTTT. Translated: CAWSEGVGSPLHF.

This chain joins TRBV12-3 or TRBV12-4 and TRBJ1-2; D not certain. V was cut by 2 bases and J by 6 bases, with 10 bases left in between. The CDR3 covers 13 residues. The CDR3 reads CASSLLVQNGYTF. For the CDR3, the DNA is TGTGCCAGCAGTTTATTAGTCCAAAATGGCTACACCTTC.

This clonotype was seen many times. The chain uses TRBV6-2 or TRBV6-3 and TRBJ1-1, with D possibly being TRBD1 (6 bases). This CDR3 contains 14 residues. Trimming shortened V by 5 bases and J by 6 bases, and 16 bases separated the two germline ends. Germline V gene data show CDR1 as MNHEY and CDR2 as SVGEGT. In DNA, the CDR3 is TGTGCCAGCAGTGGGACACCCAAACCCGCTGAAGCTTTCTTT. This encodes CASSGTPKPAEAFF.

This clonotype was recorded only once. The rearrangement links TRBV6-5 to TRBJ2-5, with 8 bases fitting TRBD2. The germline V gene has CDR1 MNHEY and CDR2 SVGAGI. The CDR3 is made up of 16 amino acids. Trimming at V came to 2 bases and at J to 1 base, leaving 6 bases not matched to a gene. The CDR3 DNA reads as TGTGCCAGCAGTTACAGGGTACTAGCGGCCCAAGAGACCCAGTACTTC. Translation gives CASSYRVLAAQETQYF.

The CDR3 DNA is TGTGCCAGCAGTTTAAGCGGGAGGGCCTTATACGAGCAGTACTTC. Amino acids: CASSLSGRALYEQYF. J is TRBJ2-7 and V is TRBV6-5, with 10 bases lining up with TRBD2. The CDR3 has 15 amino acids. Germline lookup yields CDR1 MNHEY and CDR2 SVGAGI. V shed 4 bases, J shed 4 bases, and the junction held 7 bases outside the gene matches.

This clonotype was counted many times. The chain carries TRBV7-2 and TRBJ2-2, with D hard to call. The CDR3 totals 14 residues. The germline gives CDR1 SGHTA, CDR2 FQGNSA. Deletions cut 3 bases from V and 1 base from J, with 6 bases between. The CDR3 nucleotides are TGTGCCAGCAGCTTCACACGGAACACCGGGGAGCTGTTTTTT. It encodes CASSFTRNTGELFF.

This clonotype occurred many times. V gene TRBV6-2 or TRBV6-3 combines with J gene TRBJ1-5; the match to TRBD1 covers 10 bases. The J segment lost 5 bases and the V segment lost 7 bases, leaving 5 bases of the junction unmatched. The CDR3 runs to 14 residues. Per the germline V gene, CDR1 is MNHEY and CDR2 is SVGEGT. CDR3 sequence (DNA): TGTGCCAGCAAACAGACAGGGGGCCATCAGCCCCAGCATTTT. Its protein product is CASKQTGGHQPQHF.

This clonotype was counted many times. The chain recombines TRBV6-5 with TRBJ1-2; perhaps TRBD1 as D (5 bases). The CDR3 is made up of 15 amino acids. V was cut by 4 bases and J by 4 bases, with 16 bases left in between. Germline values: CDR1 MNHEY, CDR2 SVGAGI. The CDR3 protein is CASSSPRGAGYGYTF. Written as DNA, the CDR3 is TGTGCCAGCAGTTCCCCGAGAGGGGCAGGCTATGGCTACACCTTC.

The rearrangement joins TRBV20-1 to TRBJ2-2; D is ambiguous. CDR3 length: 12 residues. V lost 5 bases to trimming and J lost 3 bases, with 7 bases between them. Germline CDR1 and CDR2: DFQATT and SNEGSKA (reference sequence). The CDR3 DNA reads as TGCAGTGCTCAGCCCGACACCGGGGAGCTGTTTTTT. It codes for CSAQPDTGELFF.

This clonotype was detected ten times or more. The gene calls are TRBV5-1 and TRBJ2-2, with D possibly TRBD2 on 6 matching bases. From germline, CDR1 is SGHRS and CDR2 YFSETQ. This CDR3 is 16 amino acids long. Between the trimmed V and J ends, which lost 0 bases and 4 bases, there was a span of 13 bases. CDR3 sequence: CASSLELARGTGELFF. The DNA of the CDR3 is TGCGCCAGCAGCTTGGAACTAGCAAGGGGCACCGGGGAGCTGTTTTTT.